Presented here are 27 T cell receptor beta chains from one specimen sequenced in a study of blood T cell repertoires in COVID-19. The method was immunoSEQ multiplex PCR; TCRdb's version includes in-frame clones alone and lacks a portion of them. The sample holds some 48,000 clones, roughly 84% seen once. Sequenced input: peripheral blood. Every receptor here comes from a human donor in a cohort sampled during active COVID-19.

CDR3 sequence: CASSSQGIYEQYF. The DNA for the CDR3 is TGTGCCAGCAGCTCACAGGGGATCTACGAGCAGTACTTC. V gene TRBV5-4 combines with J gene TRBJ2-7; 7 bases match TRBD1. Germline CDR1 is SGHNT and CDR2 is YYREEE (reference sequence). With 3 bases clipped from V and 3 bases from J, the junction kept 3 bases outside the gene matches. The CDR3 contains 13 residues.

V gene TRBV2 combines with J gene TRBJ2-7, with 10 bases that match TRBD1. Germline CDR1 and CDR2: SNHLY and FYNNEI. Trimming at V came to 7 bases and at J to 7 bases, leaving 10 bases not matched to a gene. CDR3 length: 14 amino acids. CDR3 loop: CASTQGQGPREQYF. The DNA of the CDR3 is TGTGCCAGCACTCAGGGACAGGGGCCTCGGGAGCAGTACTTC. Full variable domain (missing parts from reference TRBV2 and TRBJ2-7): EPEVTQTPSHQVTQMGQEVILRCVPISNHLYFYWYRQILGQKVEFLVSFYNNEISEKSEIFDDQFSVERPDGSNFTLKIRSTKLEDSAMYFCASTQGQGPREQYFGPGTRLTVT.

The genes are TRBV5-1 and TRBJ2-2; D ambiguous. CDR3 length: 13 amino acids. Germline V lookup: CDR1 SGHRS, CDR2 YFSETQ. Trimming took 0 bases from V and 7 from J, leaving 7 bases between them. The CDR3, as DNA: TGCGCCAGCAGCTTGGCTTATATCGGGGAGCTGTTTTTT. Amino acids: CASSLAYIGELFF. Variable domain in full (rest from reference TRBV5-1 and TRBJ2-2): KAGVTQTPRYLIKTRGQQVTLSCSPISGHRSVSWYQQTPGQGLQFLFEYFSETQRNKGNFPGRFSGRQFSNSRSEMNVSTLELGDSALYLCASSLAYIGELFFGEGSRLTVL.

CDR3: CASSQTGADGYTF. The CDR3 DNA sequence: TGTGCCAGCAGCCAGACAGGGGCGGATGGCTACACCTTC. V gene TRBV3-1 (or the pseudogene TRBV3-2) combines with J gene TRBJ1-2, with TRBD1 matching 8 bases. This CDR3 spans 13 amino acids. The germline gives CDR1 LGHDT, CDR2 YNNKEL (reference sequence). V was clipped by 3 bases and J by 6 bases; unmatched bases: 3.

The CDR3 bases are TGTGCCAGCAGTTCGGGGCTAGCGGACACAGATACGCAGTATTTT. It is translated as CASSSGLADTDTQYF. This chain uses TRBV6-4 with TRBJ2-3, with 7 bases matching TRBD2. The ends lost 5 bases at V and 2 bases at J; junction bases unmatched: 7. This CDR3 has 15 amino acids. Per germline, CDR1 MRHNA and CDR2 SNTAGT.

J is TRBJ2-1 and V is TRBV11-3; 12 bases match TRBD1. V was clipped by 6 bases and J by 6 bases; unmatched bases: 6. Germline V lookup: CDR1 SGHNT, CDR2 YENEEA. CDR3 length: 15 amino acids. CDR3 DNA sequence: TGTGCCAGCAGAGCCGGGACAGGGGGCATCAATGAGCAGTTCTTC. It encodes CASRAGTGGINEQFF.

The chain couples TRBV6-1 to TRBJ1-6; D call uncertain. The CDR3 sequence is 17 residues long. Trimming cost V 2 bases and J 3 bases, with 14 bases left between them. The germline V gene has CDR1 MNHNS and CDR2 SASEGT. Here the CDR3 DNA reads TGTGCCAGCAGTGAACGAACAACGCTCAGCTATAATTCACCCCTCCACTTT. Amino acids: CASSERTTLSYNSPLHF.

The V gene is TRBV30, the J gene TRBJ2-7; 9 nucleotides match TRBD1. This CDR3 comprises 14 residues. The germline gives CDR1 GTSNPN, CDR2 SVGIG (reference sequence). The junction had 4 bases not matched to a gene; V was cut back by 2 bases and J by 2 bases. This CDR3 is CAWSMTGGTYEQYF. CDR3 DNA sequence: TGTGCCTGGAGTATGACAGGGGGTACCTACGAGCAGTACTTC.

This rearrangement joins TRBV6-5 to TRBJ2-2; TRBD1 is a possible D gene (7 bases). This CDR3 comprises 13 residues. Trimming removed 7 bases from V and 9 bases from J, with 15 bases in between. Germline V lookup: CDR1 MNHEY, CDR2 SVGAGI. CDR3: CASTAGQPRELFF. CDR3 nucleotide sequence: TGTGCCAGCACGGCGGGACAGCCCCGGGAGCTGTTTTTT.

The chain has TRBV2 and TRBJ1-1; TRBD1 matches 7 bases. The CDR3 extends over 15 amino acids. Germline V gives CDR1 SNHLY, CDR2 FYNNEI. V gave up 2 bases and J gave up 0 bases; unmatched junction bases: 3. CDR3 residues: CASSETDRVNTEAFF. The DNA for the CDR3 is TGTGCCAGCAGTGAAACAGACAGGGTGAACACTGAAGCTTTCTTT. Full variable domain (rest looked up from reference TRBV2 and TRBJ1-1): EPEVTQTPSHQVTQMGQEVILRCVPISNHLYFYWYRQILGQKVEFLVSFYNNEISEKSEIFDDQFSVERPDGSNFTLKIRSTKLEDSAMYFCASSETDRVNTEAFFGQGTRLTVV.

The CDR3 region has the DNA TGTGCCAGCAGCATCCGGGACTACGACCTACAAGAGACCCAGTACTTC. This gives the protein CASSIRDYDLQETQYF. The gene calls are TRBV21-1 and TRBJ2-5; TRBD2 reflects the table's D call only, with no check against the DNA. TRBV21-1 is a known pseudogene. The CDR3 runs to 16 residues.

The V and J genes are TRBV4-3 and TRBJ2-1; TRBD2 matches at 7 bases. V lost 0 bases to trimming and J lost 7 bases; unmatched junction nucleotides: 9. This CDR3 is 16 amino acids long. Germline-derived CDR1 and CDR2 are LGHNA and YSLEER. This CDR3 reads CASSQDWREGQNEQFF. In DNA, the CDR3 is TGCGCCAGCAGCCAAGATTGGAGGGAGGGCCAGAATGAGCAGTTCTTC.

The CDR3 loop is CASSFRRLAGAPGELFF. In DNA, the CDR3 is TGTGCCAGCAGCTTTCGGAGGCTAGCGGGAGCACCCGGGGAGCTGTTTTTT. The V and J genes are TRBV7-2 and TRBJ2-2; 10 nucleotides line up with TRBD2. The germline V gene encodes CDR1 SGHTA and CDR2 FQGNSA. This CDR3 region has 17 residues. The junction had 10 bases not matched to a gene; V was cut back by 3 bases and J by 6 bases.

The genes are TRBV7-2 and TRBJ1-3; TRBD1 is a possible D gene (6 bases). Germline loops: CDR1 SGHTA, CDR2 FQGNSA. Trimming stripped 0 bases from V and 4 bases from J, with 10 bases between. The CDR3 contains 15 residues. The CDR3: CASSLARGAGNTIYF. DNA for the CDR3: TGTGCCAGCAGCTTAGCCAGGGGAGCCGGAAACACCATATATTTT. The whole variable domain, remainder taken from reference TRBV7-2 and TRBJ1-3, is GAGVSQSPSNKVTEKGKDVELRCDPISGHTALYWYRQSLGQGLEFLIYFQGNSAPDKSGLPSDRFSAERTGGSVSTLTIQRTQQEDSAVYLCASSLARGAGNTIYFGEGSWLTVV.

V usage is TRBV12-3 or TRBV12-4 and J usage is TRBJ1-1; D gene ambiguous. This CDR3 region has 13 residues. With 4 bases removed from V and 10 bases from J, the gap between germline ends came to 16 bases. CDR3 nucleotide sequence: TGTGCCAGCAGTTCTGACACCGTAGTGGGAGCTTTCTTT. Its protein product is CASSSDTVVGAFF.

The V and J genes are TRBV2 and TRBJ1-5; 7 positions match TRBD1. The J segment lost 7 bases and the V segment lost 5 bases, leaving 5 bases of the junction unmatched. The CDR3 covers 13 residues. Germline lookup yields CDR1 SNHLY and CDR2 FYNNEI. The CDR3 DNA follows: TGTGCCAGCAGTTGGGACAGCGTACAGCCCCAGCATTTT. Its protein is CASSWDSVQPQHF. The full variable domain, in which reference TRBV2 and TRBJ1-5 provide the parts outside the CDR3, is EPEVTQTPSHQVTQMGQEVILRCVPISNHLYFYWYRQILGQKVEFLVSFYNNEISEKSEIFDDQFSVERPDGSNFTLKIRSTKLEDSAMYFCASSWDSVQPQHFGDGTRLSIL.

The V gene is TRBV28, the J gene TRBJ1-1; D is unresolved. Germline values: CDR1 MDHEN, CDR2 SYDVKM. CDR3 length: 12 residues. V shed 5 bases and J shed 4 bases, with 8 bases lying between them. CDR3 region: CASSRLGTEAFF. CDR3 in DNA: TGTGCCAGCAGTCGTCTCGGCACTGAAGCTTTCTTT.

This chain joins TRBV18 and TRBJ1-1; weak D call: TRBD1 (5 bases). Germline CDR1 is KGHSH and CDR2 is LQKENI. The CDR3 contains 18 residues. V was cut by 1 base and J by 5 bases, with 23 bases left in between. This CDR3 reads CASSPQFGLGGGRTEAFF. The CDR3 DNA reads TGTGCCAGCTCACCACAGTTTGGCCTGGGGGGGGGAAGGACTGAAGCTTTCTTT. The full variable domain, its missing parts supplied by reference TRBV18 and TRBJ1-1, is NAGVMQNPRHLVRRRGQEARLRCSPMKGHSHVYWYRQLPEEGLKFMVYLQKENIIDESGMPKERFSAEFPKEGPSILRIQQVVRGDSAAYFCASSPQFGLGGGRTEAFFGQGTRLTVV.

The chain is built from TRBV28 and TRBJ2-3; TRBD2 is a possible D gene (7 bases). Between the trimmed V and J ends, which lost 8 bases and 1 base, there was a span of 16 bases. Germline loops: CDR1 MDHEN, CDR2 SYDVKM. The CDR3 is made up of 15 amino acids. The CDR3 DNA reads TGTGCCAGCCGTGGGAGCGGGACACGCACAGATACGCAGTATTTT. It encodes CASRGSGTRTDTQYF.

The chain joins TRBV28 to TRBJ2-3, with a tentative D call TRBD2 (6 bases). Trimming left V 8 bases short and J 6 bases short, with 12 bases between. CDR1 is MDHEN and CDR2 is SYDVKM in the germline V gene. The CDR3 contains 12 residues. The CDR3 DNA reads TGTGCCAGCGTGGGGACTTCGGATACGCAGTATTTT. The encoded protein is CASVGTSDTQYF.

For the CDR3, the DNA is TGTGCCAGTGCGCATTATGGCTACACCTTC. Amino acids: CASAHYGYTF. V and J are TRBV19 and TRBJ1-2; no definite D call. The germline V and J ends were trimmed by 8 bases and 5 bases, with 6 bases remaining between them. This CDR3 contains 10 residues. From germline, CDR1 is LNHDA and CDR2 SQIVND (reference sequence).

The chain has TRBV29-1 and TRBJ2-7; 8 nucleotides line up with TRBD1. The CDR3 spans 12 residues. With V trimmed by 6 bases and J by 5 bases, 6 bases remained unmatched. The V gene's germline CDR1 is SQVTM and CDR2 ANQGSEA. The CDR3 loop is CSVDDRGHEQYF. In nucleotides, the CDR3 is TGCAGCGTGGACGACAGGGGCCACGAGCAGTACTTC.

The chain joins TRBV5-1 to TRBJ2-2; the match to TRBD2 covers 12 bases. Losses at the gene ends were 5 bases for V and 6 bases for J; bases not matched to a gene: 5. CDR1 is SGHRS and CDR2 is YFSETQ in the germline V gene. The CDR3 extends over 15 amino acids. CDR3 sequence (DNA): TGCGCCAGCAGTTTGACTAGCGGGAGTTCCGGGGAGCTGTTTTTT. Its translation: CASSLTSGSSGELFF.

This clone was picked up one time. The chain recombines TRBV14 with TRBJ2-7, with D unclear. The CDR3 spans 13 residues. In germline, CDR1 is SGHDN, CDR2 FVKESK. V was pared by 2 bases and J by 4 bases, with 9 bases between. DNA of the CDR3: TGTGCCAGCAGCCAACTTCTAGGTTACGAGCAGTACTTC. As protein: CASSQLLGYEQYF.

This chain links TRBV25-1 with TRBJ2-4, with 8 bases identical to TRBD1. Germline loops: CDR1 MGHDK, CDR2 SYGVNS. This CDR3 region has 14 residues. J gave up 6 bases and V 2 bases, and 3 bases lay outside the gene matches. The CDR3 DNA is TGTGCCAGCAGTGAAAATGGACAGGGAAACATTCAGTACTTC. This sequence encodes CASSENGQGNIQYF.

V and J are TRBV6-5 and TRBJ1-5, with D possibly being TRBD1 (6 bases). Germline V gene sequence: CDR1 MNHEY, CDR2 SVGAGI. This CDR3 is 15 amino acids long. V dropped 10 bases and J dropped 6 bases, with 22 bases sitting between them. For the CDR3, the DNA is TGTGCCATCAAAGGGGGAGAAGGGGTGGGTCAGCCCCAGCATTTT. Amino acid sequence: CAIKGGEGVGQPQHF.

DNA of the CDR3: TGTGCCAGCAGCTCCTCTAGCGGGACTCTTGGGGAGCAGTACTTC. This sequence encodes CASSSSSGTLGEQYF. V is TRBV7-6 and J is TRBJ2-7; 9 bases agree with TRBD2. Germline CDR1 and CDR2: SGHVS and FNYEAQ. The CDR3 length is 15 residues. The ends lost 4 bases at V and 7 bases at J; junction bases unmatched: 11.